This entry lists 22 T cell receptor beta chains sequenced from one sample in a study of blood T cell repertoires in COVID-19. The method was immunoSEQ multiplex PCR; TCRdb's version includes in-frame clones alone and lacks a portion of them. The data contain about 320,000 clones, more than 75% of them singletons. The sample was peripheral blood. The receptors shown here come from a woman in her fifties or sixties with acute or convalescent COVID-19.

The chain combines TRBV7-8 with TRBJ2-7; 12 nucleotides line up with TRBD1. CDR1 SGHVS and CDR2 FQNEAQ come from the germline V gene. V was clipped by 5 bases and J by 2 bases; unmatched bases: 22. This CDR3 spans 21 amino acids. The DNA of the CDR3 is TGTGCCAGCAGCAAACCGGGACAGGGGGCGGCAAGTACGCTAGCCCCCTACGAGCAGTACTTC. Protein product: CASSKPGQGAASTLAPYEQYF. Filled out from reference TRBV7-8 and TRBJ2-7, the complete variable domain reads GAGVSQSPRYKVAKRGQDVALRCDPISGHVSLFWYQQALGQGPEFLTYFQNEAQLDKSGLPSDRFFAERPEGSVSTLKIQRTQQEDSAVYLCASSKPGQGAASTLAPYEQYFGPGTRLTVT.

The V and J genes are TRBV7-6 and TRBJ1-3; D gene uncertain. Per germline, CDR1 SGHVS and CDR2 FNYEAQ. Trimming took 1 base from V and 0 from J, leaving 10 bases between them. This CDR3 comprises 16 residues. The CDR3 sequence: CASSLVSMSSGNTIYF. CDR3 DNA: TGTGCCAGCAGCTTAGTATCGATGAGCTCTGGAAACACCATATATTTT.

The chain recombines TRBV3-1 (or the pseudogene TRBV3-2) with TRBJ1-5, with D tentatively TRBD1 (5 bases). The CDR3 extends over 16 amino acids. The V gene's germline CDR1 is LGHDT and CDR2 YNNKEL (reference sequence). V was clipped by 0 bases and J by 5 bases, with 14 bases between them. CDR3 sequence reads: CASSQDLRGTDQPQHF. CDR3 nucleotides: TGTGCCAGCAGCCAAGATCTAAGGGGTACGGATCAGCCCCAGCATTTT.

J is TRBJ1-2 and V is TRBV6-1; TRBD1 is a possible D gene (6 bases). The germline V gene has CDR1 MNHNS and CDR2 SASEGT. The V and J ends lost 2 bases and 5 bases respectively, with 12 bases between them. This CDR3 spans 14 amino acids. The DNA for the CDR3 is TGTGCCAGCAGTGAAAGAGGCCAGGGGTATGGCTACACCTTC. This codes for CASSERGQGYGYTF.

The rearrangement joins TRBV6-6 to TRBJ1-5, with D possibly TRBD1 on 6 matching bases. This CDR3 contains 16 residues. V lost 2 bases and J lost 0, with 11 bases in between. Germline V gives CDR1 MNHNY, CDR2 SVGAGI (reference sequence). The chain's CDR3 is CASSYATGYSNQPQHF. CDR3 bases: TGTGCCAGCAGTTACGCGACAGGATATAGCAATCAGCCCCAGCATTTT.

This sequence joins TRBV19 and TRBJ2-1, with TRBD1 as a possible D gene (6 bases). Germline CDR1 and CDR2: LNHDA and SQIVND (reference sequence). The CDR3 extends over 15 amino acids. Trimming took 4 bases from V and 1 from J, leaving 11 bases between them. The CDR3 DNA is TGTGCCAGTAGTAGCTCGGACAGTTCCTACAATGAGCAGTTCTTC. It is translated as CASSSSDSSYNEQFF.

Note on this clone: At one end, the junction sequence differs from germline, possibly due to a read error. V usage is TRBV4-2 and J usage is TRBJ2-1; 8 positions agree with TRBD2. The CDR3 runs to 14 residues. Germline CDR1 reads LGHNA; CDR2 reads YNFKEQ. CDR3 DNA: TGTGCCAGCAGCCAAGATTTTGGACTAGCCTCAAGTGTCTTC. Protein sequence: CASSQDFGLASSVF.

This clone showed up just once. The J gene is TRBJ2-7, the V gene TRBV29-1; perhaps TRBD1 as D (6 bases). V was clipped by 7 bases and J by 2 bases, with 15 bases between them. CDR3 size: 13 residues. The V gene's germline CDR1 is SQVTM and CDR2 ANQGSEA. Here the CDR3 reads CSGTDSLTYEQYF. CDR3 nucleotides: TGCAGCGGGACGGACAGTCTTACCTACGAGCAGTACTTC.

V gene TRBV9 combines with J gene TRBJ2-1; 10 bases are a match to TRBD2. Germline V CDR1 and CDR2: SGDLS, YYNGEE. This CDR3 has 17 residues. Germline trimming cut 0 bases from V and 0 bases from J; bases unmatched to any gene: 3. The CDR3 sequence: CASSVAPSGSSYNEQFF. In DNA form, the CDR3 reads TGTGCCAGCAGCGTAGCCCCTAGCGGGAGCTCCTACAATGAGCAGTTCTTC.

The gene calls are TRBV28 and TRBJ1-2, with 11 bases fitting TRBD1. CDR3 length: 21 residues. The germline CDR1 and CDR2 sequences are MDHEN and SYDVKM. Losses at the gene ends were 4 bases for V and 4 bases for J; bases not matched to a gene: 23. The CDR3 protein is CASSSWTGGSPRIRRSYGYTF. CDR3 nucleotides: TGTGCCAGCAGTTCCTGGACAGGGGGCTCTCCCCGTATCCGACGATCCTATGGCTACACCTTC.

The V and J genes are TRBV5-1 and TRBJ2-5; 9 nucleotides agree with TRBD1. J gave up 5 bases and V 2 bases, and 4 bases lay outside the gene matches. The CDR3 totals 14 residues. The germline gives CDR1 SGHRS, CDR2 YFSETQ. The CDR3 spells CASSLQGASETQYF. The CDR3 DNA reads TGCGCCAGCAGCTTACAGGGGGCATCGGAGACCCAGTACTTC.

The chain's CDR3 is CAWSVSIGQGLRRSNYGYTF. The CDR3 region has the DNA TGTGCCTGGAGTGTATCAATAGGGCAGGGCCTCAGAAGATCTAACTATGGCTACACCTTC. V gene TRBV30 combines with J gene TRBJ1-2; D is perhaps TRBD1 (5 bases). This CDR3 is 20 amino acids long. CDR1 is GTSNPN, CDR2 SVGIG, per germline (reference sequence). V lost 0 bases, J lost 0 bases, and 26 bases lay in between. Full variable domain (outside the CDR3, taken from reference TRBV30 and TRBJ1-2): SQTIHQWPATLVQPVGSPLSLECTVEGTSNPNLYWYRQAAGRGLQLLFYSVGIGQISSEVPQNLSASRPQDRQFILSSKKLLLSDSGFYLCAWSVSIGQGLRRSNYGYTFGSGTRLTVV.

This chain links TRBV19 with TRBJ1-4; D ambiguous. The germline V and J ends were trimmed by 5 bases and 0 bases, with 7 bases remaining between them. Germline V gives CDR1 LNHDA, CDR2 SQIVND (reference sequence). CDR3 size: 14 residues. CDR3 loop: CASSPAATNEKLFF. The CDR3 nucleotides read TGTGCCAGTAGTCCCGCAGCAACTAATGAAAAACTGTTTTTT.

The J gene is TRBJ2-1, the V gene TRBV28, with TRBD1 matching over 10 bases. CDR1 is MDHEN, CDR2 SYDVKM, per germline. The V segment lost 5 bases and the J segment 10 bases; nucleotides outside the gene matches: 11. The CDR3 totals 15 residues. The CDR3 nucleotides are TGTGCCAGCAGTCCCCGACAGGGGGCTCTCGACGAGCAGTTCTTC. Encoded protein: CASSPRQGALDEQFF.

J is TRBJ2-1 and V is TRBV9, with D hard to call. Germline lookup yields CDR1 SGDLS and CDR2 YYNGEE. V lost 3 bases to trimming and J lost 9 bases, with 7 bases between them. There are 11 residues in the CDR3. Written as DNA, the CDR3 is TGTGCCAGCAGCGCTTCGGGTGAGCAGTTCTTC. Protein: CASSASGEQFF.

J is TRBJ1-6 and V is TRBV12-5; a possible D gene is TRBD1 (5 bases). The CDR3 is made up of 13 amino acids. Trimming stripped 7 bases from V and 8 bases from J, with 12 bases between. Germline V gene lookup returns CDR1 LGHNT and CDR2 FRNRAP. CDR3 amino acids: CASAWGRDSPLHF. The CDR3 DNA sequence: TGTGCTAGTGCCTGGGGCAGAGATTCACCCCTCCACTTT.

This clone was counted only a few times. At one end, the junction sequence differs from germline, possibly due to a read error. This CDR3 is CASSLAPGEGYTF. In nucleotides, the CDR3 is TGTGCCAGCAGCCTAGCCCCAGGGGAAGGCTACACCTTC. This chain links TRBV7-2 with TRBJ1-2, with D possibly TRBD1 on 6 matching bases. The germline V gene encodes CDR1 SGHTA and CDR2 FQGNSA. This CDR3 comprises 13 residues.

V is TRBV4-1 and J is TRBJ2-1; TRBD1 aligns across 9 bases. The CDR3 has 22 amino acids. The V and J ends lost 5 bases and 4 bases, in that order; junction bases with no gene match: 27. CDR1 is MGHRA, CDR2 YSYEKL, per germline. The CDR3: CASSSSWTGVPLSEPGYNEQFF. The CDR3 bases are TGCGCCAGCAGCTCAAGCTGGACAGGGGTCCCCCTATCCGAACCCGGATACAATGAGCAGTTCTTC.

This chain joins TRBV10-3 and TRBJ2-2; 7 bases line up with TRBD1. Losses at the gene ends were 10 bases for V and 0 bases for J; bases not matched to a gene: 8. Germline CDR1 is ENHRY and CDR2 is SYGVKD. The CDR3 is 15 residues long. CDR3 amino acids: CATESGTANTGELFF. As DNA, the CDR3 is TGTGCCACCGAGTCCGGGACAGCGAACACCGGGGAGCTGTTTTTT.

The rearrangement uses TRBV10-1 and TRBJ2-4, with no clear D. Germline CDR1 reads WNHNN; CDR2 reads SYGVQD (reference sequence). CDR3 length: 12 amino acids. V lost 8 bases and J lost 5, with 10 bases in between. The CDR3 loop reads CASEQSENIQYF. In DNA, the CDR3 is TGCGCCAGCGAACAAAGCGAAAACATTCAGTACTTC.

CDR3 DNA sequence: TGCGCCAGCAGCCAACCTACAGACACCGGGGAGCTGTTTTTT. It yields the protein CASSQPTDTGELFF. The chain carries TRBV4-1 and TRBJ2-2; no clear D. Trimming stripped 2 bases from V and 3 bases from J, with 7 bases between. The length of the CDR3 is 14 residues. Germline V lookup: CDR1 MGHRA, CDR2 YSYEKL.

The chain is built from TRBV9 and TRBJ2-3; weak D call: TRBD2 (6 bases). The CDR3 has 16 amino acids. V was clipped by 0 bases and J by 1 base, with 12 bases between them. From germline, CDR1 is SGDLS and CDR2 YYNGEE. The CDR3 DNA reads TGTGCCAGCAGCGTAGGTGGACTAACAGGCACAGATACGCAGTATTTT. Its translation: CASSVGGLTGTDTQYF.